This T cell receptor (beta chain) was recovered during a study of T cells after yellow fever vaccination. Study observations and caveats: Within FACS-sorted repertoires, abundant clonotypes contaminating from the bulk population could be present. Boosting was followed by the reappearance of most primary-vaccination clones (just under 98% CD4, about 90% CD8).

The authors made TCR cDNA by 5'RACE template switching, adding a universal primer site and UMIs. MiXCR, run by TCRdb on the 5' RACE reads, gives a single entry per CDR3 protein. The sample comprises 400,000 to 650,000 distinct CDR3 sequences, just over 20% of which are singletons, and about 17% rests with the top ten. At least ten counts were recorded for this clonotype. Antigen specificity is unknown. The CDR3 is 20 amino acids. The V segment lost 0 bases and the J segment 2 bases; nucleotides outside the gene matches: 17. Germline values: CDR1 ENHRY, CDR2 SYGVKD. The material was PBMCs, obtained about 20 days after the first yellow fever vaccination. This chain links TRBV10-3 with TRBJ2-3; 7 bases are a match to TRBD1. This sequence was found in a man in his late teens or twenties who received the YFV17D yellow fever vaccine. The CDR3 DNA reads TGTGCCATCAGTGAGTCGCCCTCTCGGCGGCGACAGGGCCTCACAGATACGCAGTATTTT. As protein: CAISESPSRRRQGLTDTQYF.